This TCR beta chain came from a study of Ad26.COV2.S vaccination and SARS-CoV-2 variants. The wider study: Ad26.COV2.S given intramuscularly, once or twice 56 days apart. General observations from the study: Spike-specific TCR breadth was greater in vaccine than placebo recipients.

CDR1 is LNHDA, CDR2 SQIVND, per germline (reference sequence). V dropped 3 bases and J dropped 0 bases, with 15 bases sitting between them. The CDR3 spans 17 residues. Sample treatment: 19 received Ad26.COV2.S at low or high dose, single or two shots; about five received placebo; per-sample allocation not given. After the first vaccine or placebo injection, samples were drawn on day 63. An adult of 18-55 years in Boston served as donor. As its vector, the vaccine had Ad26, which expressed Wuhan-strain SARS-CoV-2 spike. This clone has a single count. What it recognizes is unknown. Here immunoSEQ multiplex PCR was the method, and the copy in TCRdb shows in-frame clones only, minus some. This sample yields about 470,000 clones, of which about 90% are seen a single time; more than 3.5% belongs to the top ten.

The rearrangement links TRBV19 to TRBJ2-1; D might be TRBD1 (5 bases). This receptor was obtained from a person aged 18 to 59 who received the Ad26.COV2.S COVID-19 vaccine or a placebo. The material sequenced was peripheral blood, taken in a trial of Ad26.COV2.S vaccine versus placebo. The CDR3 nucleotides read TGTGCCAGTAGTATTCGCGATGGGGCTAGCTCCTACAATGAGCAGTTCTTC. It codes for CASSIRDGASSYNEQFF.